Each of the 30 T cell receptor beta chains below was sequenced from the same sample in a study of OX40 agonist ivuxolimab in advanced cancers. Clones were sequenced by immunoSEQ multiplex PCR, and TCRdb holds only the in-frame ones, with some missing. Seen here are about 80,000 clones, approximately 84% observed once, and the top ten hold just under 25%. Sequencing used CD4+ or CD8+ T cells sorted from blood, obtained in a trial of the OX40 agonist ivuxolimab. The receptors derive from an adult with an advanced solid tumor such as melanoma, head and neck, liver or kidney cancer.

The V and J genes are TRBV5-6 and TRBJ2-7; the D call may be TRBD1 or TRBD2 (6 bases each). The CDR3 totals 15 residues. CDR1 and CDR2 (germline): SGHDT, YYEEEE. Between the trimmed V and J ends, which lost 0 bases and 0 bases, there was a span of 10 bases. The CDR3 sequence: CASSLAGASSYEQYF. The CDR3 bases are TGTGCCAGCAGCTTGGCGGGGGCCTCCTCCTACGAGCAGTACTTC.

This clone came up once. The J gene is TRBJ2-5, the V gene TRBV7-2; 9 bases agree with TRBD1. The J call is doubtful: the DNA matches TRBJ2-7 better. Germline values: CDR1 SGHTA, CDR2 FQGNSA. The CDR3 is 14 amino acids. This CDR3 reads CASSSKGQGYEQYF. The DNA of the CDR3 is TGTGCCAGCAGCTCCAAGGGACAGGGCTACGAGCAGTACTTC.

This chain uses TRBV5-6 with TRBJ1-6; 9 nucleotides align to TRBD1. Per the germline V gene, CDR1 is SGHDT and CDR2 is YYEEEE. After removal of 1 base from V and 9 bases from J, the junction contained 11 bases not matched to a gene. The length of the CDR3 is 17 residues. The CDR3 DNA reads as TGTGCCAGCAGCTTGCCAACTGCCGGGACAGGGATTTCACCCCTCCACTTT. Translated: CASSLPTAGTGISPLHF.

The chain joins TRBV7-8 to TRBJ2-2; D may be TRBD2 (7 bases). This CDR3 is built from 16 residues. V lost 5 bases and J 1 base, leaving 14 bases between the germline ends. Germline V gives CDR1 SGHVS, CDR2 FQNEAQ. The CDR3 sequence is CASSLRGALNTGELFF. As DNA, the CDR3 is TGTGCCAGCAGCCTCCGGGGGGCCTTGAACACCGGGGAGCTGTTTTTT.

As DNA, the CDR3 is TGTGCCAGCACCCGGACAGGGCGGGACTATGGCTACACCTTC. It specifies CASTRTGRDYGYTF. This chain links TRBV7-9 with TRBJ1-2; 8 bases match TRBD1. The length of the CDR3 is 14 residues. The germline CDR1 and CDR2 sequences are SEHNR and FQNEAQ (reference sequence). V shed 7 bases and J 3 bases; nucleotides not matched to a gene: 7.

The chain combines TRBV30 with TRBJ1-5; TRBD1 agrees at 9 bases. The CDR3 is made up of 13 amino acids. After removal of 7 bases from V and 2 bases from J, the junction contained 3 bases not matched to a gene. Germline V gene lookup returns CDR1 GTSNPN and CDR2 SVGIG (reference sequence). CDR3 protein: CASGTGRNQPQHF. In nucleotides, the CDR3 is TGTGCCTCCGGGACAGGGCGCAATCAGCCCCAGCATTTT.

The chain has TRBV7-8 and TRBJ2-7, with 7 bases identical to TRBD2. The V gene end was trimmed by 5 bases and the J gene end by 3 bases; junction bases not matched to a gene: 7. The CDR3 extends over 14 amino acids. Germline lookup yields CDR1 SGHVS and CDR2 FQNEAQ. CDR3 coding DNA: TGTGCCAGCAGCCCCCGGGGCGGGAGCTACGAGCAGTACTTC. It specifies CASSPRGGSYEQYF.

The J gene is TRBJ1-2, the V gene TRBV30, with 8 bases aligning to TRBD1. The V gene end was trimmed by 1 base and the J gene end by 8 bases; junction bases not matched to a gene: 6. In germline, CDR1 is GTSNPN, CDR2 SVGIG (reference sequence). The CDR3 covers 13 residues. CDR3 DNA sequence: TGTGCCTGGAGTGCGACAGGGGTGGGCGGCTACACCTTC. Protein: CAWSATGVGGYTF.

This clone was detected only a few times. V usage is TRBV27 and J usage is TRBJ2-7; the D is unclear. CDR3 length: 8 amino acids. CDR1 and CDR2 from the germline V gene are MNHEY and SMNVEV (reference sequence). Trimming shortened V by 5 bases and J by 9 bases, and 2 bases separated the two germline ends. The CDR3: CASSGQYF. The CDR3 region has the DNA TGTGCCAGCAGTGGGCAGTACTTC.

The V call is TRBV9, the J call TRBJ2-1, with TRBD2 identical over 12 bases. J was trimmed by 7 bases and V by 4 bases; bases with no gene match: 6. The CDR3 extends over 15 amino acids. The germline V gene encodes CDR1 SGDLS and CDR2 YYNGEE. The CDR3: CASSLLAGGPNEQFF. The CDR3 coding sequence is TGTGCCAGCAGCCTTCTAGCGGGAGGGCCTAATGAGCAGTTCTTC. Full variable domain (outside the CDR3, taken from reference TRBV9 and TRBJ2-1): DSGVTQTPKHLITATGQRVTLRCSPRSGDLSVYWYQQSLDQGLQFLIQYYNGEERAKGNILERFSAQQFPDLHSELNLSSLELGDSALYFCASSLLAGGPNEQFFGPGTRLTVL.

The chain couples TRBV2 to TRBJ2-2; tentatively, D is TRBD1 (6 bases). Trimming shortened V by 4 bases and J by 8 bases, and 11 bases separated the two germline ends. This CDR3 comprises 13 residues. The germline V gene has CDR1 SNHLY and CDR2 FYNNEI. The CDR3 DNA reads TGTGCCAGCAGTGTCGGACAGACGGGGGAGCTGTTTTTT. It specifies CASSVGQTGELFF. Filled out from reference TRBV2 and TRBJ2-2, the complete variable domain reads EPEVTQTPSHQVTQMGQEVILRCVPISNHLYFYWYRQILGQKVEFLVSFYNNEISEKSEIFDDQFSVERPDGSNFTLKIRSTKLEDSAMYFCASSVGQTGELFFGEGSRLTVL.

The J gene is TRBJ1-2, the V gene TRBV10-3; a possible D gene is TRBD1 (6 bases). V lost 2 bases and J lost 8, with 15 bases in between. CDR3 length: 14 residues. Germline CDR1 ENHRY, CDR2 SYGVKD. The CDR3 spells CAISETGGARGYTF. CDR3 sequence (DNA): TGTGCCATCAGTGAGACGGGGGGGGCGCGAGGCTACACCTTC.

This chain uses TRBV30 with TRBJ1-2; 11 bases map to TRBD1. The CDR3 spans 14 residues. The trim removed 8 bases at V and 7 bases at J, leaving 12 bases unmatched. The germline CDR1 and CDR2 sequences are GTSNPN and SVGIG (reference sequence). In nucleotides, the CDR3 is TGTGCCCGAAAGGACAGGGGGCCCTCGGGTGGCTACACCTTC. It codes for CARKDRGPSGGYTF.

This sequence joins TRBV6-1 and TRBJ1-5; tentative D call: TRBD1 (5 bases). The CDR3 runs to 15 residues. Germline CDR1 MNHNS, CDR2 SASEGT. V lost 4 bases, J lost 6 bases, and 16 bases lay in between. The CDR3: CASSAQGVVSQPQHF. For the CDR3, the DNA is TGTGCCAGCAGTGCCCAAGGGGTTGTAAGTCAGCCCCAGCATTTT.

This chain uses TRBV2 with TRBJ1-4, with D perhaps matching TRBD1 (6 bases). V was pared by 3 bases and J by 3 bases, with 23 bases between. The CDR3 is made up of 19 amino acids. Germline V gene lookup returns CDR1 SNHLY and CDR2 FYNNEI. CDR3 region: CASSDSYSMRQVANEKLFF. Written as DNA, the CDR3 is TGTGCCAGCAGTGACTCCTATTCTATGCGACAGGTTGCTAATGAAAAACTGTTTTTT.

The CDR3 is CASSQLGAGGANEQFF. In DNA form, the CDR3 reads TGTGCCAGCAGCCAGCTGGGAGCGGGCGGTGCCAATGAGCAGTTCTTC. The chain is built from TRBV16 and TRBJ2-1; D might be TRBD2 (6 bases). The CDR3 is made up of 16 amino acids. With 3 bases removed from V and 6 bases from J, the gap between germline ends came to 18 bases. The germline V gene encodes CDR1 KGHSY and CDR2 FQNENV.

The J gene is TRBJ2-7, the V gene TRBV5-1; no clear D gene. With 4 bases removed from V and 1 base from J, the gap between germline ends came to 12 bases. The CDR3 sequence is 14 residues long. Germline assignment: CDR1 SGHRS and CDR2 YFSETQ. The CDR3 DNA reads TGCGCCAGCAGCGTGGGGTTACCATCCTACGAGCAGTACTTC. It translates to CASSVGLPSYEQYF.

V gene TRBV30 combines with J gene TRBJ2-3; 16 positions agree with TRBD2. This CDR3 region has 18 residues. Trimming cost V 4 bases and J 0 bases; bases outside gene matches: 7. Germline-derived CDR1 and CDR2 are GTSNPN and SVGIG (reference sequence). CDR3 DNA sequence: TGTGCCTGGACGGGACTAGCGGGGGGGCCGTCTAGCACAGATACGCAGTATTTT. As protein: CAWTGLAGGPSSTDTQYF.

The CDR3 loop reads CASSLGGAGNTIYF. The CDR3 region has the DNA TGTGCCAGCAGCTTAGGGGGAGCTGGAAACACCATATATTTT. J is TRBJ1-3 and V is TRBV7-6; D remains ambiguous. The V gene lost 1 base and the J gene lost 2 bases, with 6 bases spanning the gap. Germline V CDR1 and CDR2: SGHVS, FNYEAQ. The CDR3 runs to 14 residues.

V is TRBV30 and J is TRBJ1-6; D is undetermined. With 3 bases removed from V and 5 bases from J, the gap between germline ends came to 17 bases. The germline CDR1 and CDR2 sequences are GTSNPN and SVGIG (reference sequence). The CDR3 runs to 16 residues. CDR3: CAWSTQRVRNNSPLHF. CDR3 in DNA: TGTGCCTGGAGCACTCAAAGAGTTCGGAATAATTCACCCCTCCACTTT.

The chain joins TRBV18 to TRBJ2-5; 10 bases align to TRBD1. This CDR3 is built from 15 residues. Germline CDR1 reads KGHSH; CDR2 reads LQKENI. V gave up 6 bases and J gave up 5 bases; unmatched junction bases: 9. The CDR3 region has the DNA TGTGCCAGCTCCCCGACAGGGGGCGTCGGGGAGACCCAGTACTTC. Encoded protein: CASSPTGGVGETQYF.

V gene TRBV5-1 combines with J gene TRBJ2-1, with 11 bases matching TRBD2. The germline gives CDR1 SGHRS, CDR2 YFSETQ. Trimming cost V 4 bases and J 5 bases; bases outside gene matches: 5. The CDR3 extends over 15 amino acids. The CDR3 region is CASSPTSGTDNEQFF. CDR3 DNA sequence: TGCGCCAGCAGCCCGACTAGCGGGACGGACAATGAGCAGTTCTTC.

J is TRBJ2-5 and V is TRBV5-1, with D tentatively TRBD2 (5 bases). V lost 4 bases and J lost 4, with 17 bases in between. The V gene's germline CDR1 is SGHRS and CDR2 YFSETQ. The CDR3 loop spans 15 amino acids. The CDR3 DNA follows: TGCGCCAGCAGCCGTGTTGGAGGTACTTTAGAGACCCAGTACTTC. It encodes CASSRVGGTLETQYF.

V gene TRBV28 combines with J gene TRBJ1-2, with D unclear. The CDR3 has 15 amino acids. V gave up 1 base and J gave up 8 bases, with 17 bases separating them. The germline V gene encodes CDR1 MDHEN and CDR2 SYDVKM. The CDR3 DNA reads TGTGCCAGCAGTTTATTTAATAATAGGGTCCTCGGCTACACCTTC. Its protein is CASSLFNNRVLGYTF.

The gene calls are TRBV6-6 and TRBJ2-3; 7 bases align to TRBD2. V dropped 4 bases and J dropped 2; count of bases not matched to a gene: 9. This CDR3 contains 16 residues. Germline V gene data show CDR1 as MNHNY and CDR2 as SVGAGI (reference sequence). CDR3 sequence (DNA): TGTGCCAGCAGTTTTGGTCCAGCGGGAATCACAGATACGCAGTATTTT. Its protein product is CASSFGPAGITDTQYF.

Worth noting for this clone: Other DNA sequences in this sample translate to the same CDR3. This rearrangement joins TRBV19 to TRBJ1-1; 8 bases line up with TRBD1. With V trimmed by 5 bases and J by 4 bases, 6 bases remained unmatched. Germline V gene data show CDR1 as LNHDA and CDR2 as SQIVND (reference sequence). The CDR3 consists of 14 residues. CDR3 loop: CASSWQGASTEAFF. The CDR3 DNA reads as TGTGCCAGTAGTTGGCAGGGGGCTTCCACTGAAGCTTTCTTT.

This clone was detected once. The V and J genes are TRBV5-8 and TRBJ2-7; perhaps TRBD2 as D (7 bases). Germline loops: CDR1 SGHTS, CDR2 YDEGEE. Trimming left V 1 base short and J 3 bases short, with 14 bases between. The CDR3 has 15 amino acids. The CDR3 reads CASSLIGGDYYEQYF. In nucleotides, the CDR3 is TGTGCCAGCAGCTTGATAGGGGGGGATTACTACGAGCAGTACTTC. Full variable domain (rest looked up from reference TRBV5-8 and TRBJ2-7): EAGVTQSPTHLIKTRGQQATLRCSPISGHTSVYWYQQALGLGLQFLLWYDEGEERNRGNFPPRFSGRQFPNYSSELNVNALELEDSALYLCASSLIGGDYYEQYFGPGTRLTVT.

This clone was detected a few times. This chain joins TRBV10-3 and TRBJ1-5, with D hard to call. Germline V gene data show CDR1 as ENHRY and CDR2 as SYGVKD. CDR3 length: 15 amino acids. Trimming removed 3 bases from V and 4 bases from J, with 13 bases in between. CDR3 residues: CAISDPGRVNQPQHF. As DNA, the CDR3 is TGTGCCATCAGTGACCCCGGCCGGGTGAATCAGCCCCAGCATTTT.

The chain carries TRBV2 and TRBJ1-4; 8 bases match TRBD1. The CDR3 runs 14 residues. Trimming took 10 bases from V and 5 from J; bases not matched to a gene: 9. Germline CDR1 reads SNHLY; CDR2 reads FYNNEI. The CDR3 is CATTGQVGNEKLFF. CDR3 nucleotides: TGTGCCACCACGGGACAGGTGGGGAATGAAAAACTGTTTTTT.

The J gene is TRBJ2-1, the V gene TRBV4-1; 7 bases map to TRBD1. The CDR3 runs to 13 residues. V shed 8 bases and J 10 bases; nucleotides not matched to a gene: 11. Looked up from germline, CDR1 is MGHRA and CDR2 is YSYEKL. Written as DNA, the CDR3 is TGCGCCAGCGGAGACAGGGCTGCGGGCGAGCAGTTCTTC. Its protein is CASGDRAAGEQFF.